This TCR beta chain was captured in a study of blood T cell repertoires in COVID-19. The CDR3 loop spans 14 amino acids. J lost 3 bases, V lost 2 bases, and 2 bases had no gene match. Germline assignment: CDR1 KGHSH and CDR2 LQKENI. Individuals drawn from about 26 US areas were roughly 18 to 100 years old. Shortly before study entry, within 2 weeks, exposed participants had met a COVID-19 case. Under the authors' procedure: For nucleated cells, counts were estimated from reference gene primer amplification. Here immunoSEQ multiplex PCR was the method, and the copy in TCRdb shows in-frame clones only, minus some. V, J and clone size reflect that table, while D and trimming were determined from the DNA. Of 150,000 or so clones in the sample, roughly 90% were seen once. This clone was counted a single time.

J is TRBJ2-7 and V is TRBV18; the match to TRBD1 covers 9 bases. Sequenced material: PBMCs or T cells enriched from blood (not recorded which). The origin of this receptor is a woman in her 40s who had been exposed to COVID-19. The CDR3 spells CASSPRTGDYEQYF. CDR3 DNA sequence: TGTGCCAGCTCACCAAGGACAGGGGACTACGAGCAGTACTTC. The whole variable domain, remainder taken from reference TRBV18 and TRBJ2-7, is NAGVMQNPRHLVRRRGQEARLRCSPMKGHSHVYWYRQLPEEGLKFMVYLQKENIIDESGMPKERFSAEFPKEGPSILRIQQVVRGDSAAYFCASSPRTGDYEQYFGPGTRLTVT.